The present TCR beta chain was sequenced within a study of shared clonotypes between healthy human individuals. CD8 cells regarded as naive lacked CD45RO, were positively chosen for CCR7, and omitted terminally differentiated effector memory CD45RA+ cells. An assay was performed, and its level was deep. Each subset's genomic DNA was split evenly across several immunoSEQ plates. Assay used: immunoSEQ multiplex PCR; TCRdb lists only in-frame clones, some missing. The sample includes about 2.2 million clones, over 85% of them seen just once. Germline V gene sequence: CDR1 SNHLY, CDR2 FYNNEI. The CDR3 totals 14 residues. The ends were cut back, 3 bases at V and 4 bases at J, with 12 bases in the middle.

This chain uses TRBV2 with TRBJ2-5, with a possible D match to TRBD1 (6 bases). Sequencing was carried out using naive CD8+ T cells from PBMCs. This TCR derives from a man aged 18 to 29 in good health. Some clones in this sample may be carry-over from other donors' samples. The chain's CDR3 is CASSEIGQLETQYF. The CDR3 region has the DNA TGTGCCAGCAGTGAGATCGGACAGCTAGAGACCCAGTACTTC. Full variable domain (missing parts from reference TRBV2 and TRBJ2-5): EPEVTQTPSHQVTQMGQEVILRCVPISNHLYFYWYRQILGQKVEFLVSFYNNEISEKSEIFDDQFSVERPDGSNFTLKIRSTKLEDSAMYFCASSEIGQLETQYFGPGTRLLVL.